This T cell receptor (beta chain) was identified during a study of CD8 T cells in ankylosing spondylitis. Whole-study findings and limits: Those disease-linked clones were CD8+; they were also relatively rare in peripheral blood. Some motif variants had been reported before (in reactive arthritis synovial fluid and blood). What seemed typical of ankylosing spondylitis blood was a TCR beta motif built from roughly 8 highly homologous variants.

Trimming at V came to 5 bases and at J to 0 bases, leaving 6 bases not matched to a gene. CDR1 and CDR2 (germline): SGHVS, FNYEAQ. This CDR3 contains 16 residues. Concerning this clonotype itself: The target antigen is unknown.

TCR beta libraries were made by quantitative 5'-RACE with molecular barcodes. Via MiXCR, TCRdb re-called the 5' RACE reads, giving one row per CDR3 protein. In the table there are 470,000 or so distinct CDR3 sequences, around 26% of which are singletons. Material for sequencing was blood, either unsorted or a sorted T cell fraction (not recorded which). This chain links TRBV7-6 with TRBJ2-1; 8 bases agree with TRBD2. The TCR was taken from a male donor with ankylosing spondylitis. CDR3 nucleotides: TGTGCCAGCAGCGTACCCACTAGCGGCTCCTACAATGAGCAGTTCTTC. As protein: CASSVPTSGSYNEQFF.